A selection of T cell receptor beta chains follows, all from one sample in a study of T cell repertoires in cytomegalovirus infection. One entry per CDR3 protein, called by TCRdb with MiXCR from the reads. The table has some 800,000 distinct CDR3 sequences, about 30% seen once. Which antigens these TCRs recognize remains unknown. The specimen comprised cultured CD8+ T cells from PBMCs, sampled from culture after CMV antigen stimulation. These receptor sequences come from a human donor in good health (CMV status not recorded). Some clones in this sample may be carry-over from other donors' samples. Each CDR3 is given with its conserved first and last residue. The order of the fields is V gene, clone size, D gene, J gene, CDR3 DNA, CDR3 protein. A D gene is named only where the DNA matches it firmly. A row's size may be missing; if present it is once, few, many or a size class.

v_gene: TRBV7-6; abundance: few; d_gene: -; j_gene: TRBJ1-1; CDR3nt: TGTGCCAGCAGCTTAGGTGCTGGGGGCATGGAAGCTTTCTTT; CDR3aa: CASSLGAGGMEAFF
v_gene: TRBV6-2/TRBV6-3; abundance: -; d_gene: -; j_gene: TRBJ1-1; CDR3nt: TGTGCCAGCAGTTACCTAATCGGACAGGAAGCTTTCTTT; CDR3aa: CASSYLIGQEAFF
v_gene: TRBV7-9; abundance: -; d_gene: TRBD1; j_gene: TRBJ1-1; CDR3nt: TGTGCCAGCAGCAAAAGGGACAGGGTCACTGAAGCTTTCTTT; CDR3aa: CASSKRDRVTEAFF
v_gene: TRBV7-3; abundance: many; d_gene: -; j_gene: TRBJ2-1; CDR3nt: TGTGCCAGCAGCTCCCTAGGGGGGACCTACAATGAGCAGTTCTTC; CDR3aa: CASSSLGGTYNEQFF
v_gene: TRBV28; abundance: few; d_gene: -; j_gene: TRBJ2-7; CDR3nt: TGTGCCAGCAGTCTAGGGGCGAGGTACGAGCAGTACTTC; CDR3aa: CASSLGARYEQYF
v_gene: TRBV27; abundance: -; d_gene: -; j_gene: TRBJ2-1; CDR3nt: TGTGCCAGCAGCCCCGCCCATAGCTCCTACAATGAGCAGTTCTTC; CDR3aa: CASSPAHSSYNEQFF
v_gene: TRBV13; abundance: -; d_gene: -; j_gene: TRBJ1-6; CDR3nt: TGTGCCAGCAGCTTAGCCGGGAATAATTCACCCCTCCACTTT; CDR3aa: CASSLAGNNSPLHF
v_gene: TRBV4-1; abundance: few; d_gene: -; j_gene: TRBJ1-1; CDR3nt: TGCGCCAGCAGCCAGACGGACTTAGCCACCACTGAAGCTTTCTTT; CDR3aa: CASSQTDLATTEAFF
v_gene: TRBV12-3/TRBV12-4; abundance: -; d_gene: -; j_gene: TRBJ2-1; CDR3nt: TGTGCCAGCAGTTTAGCGCAGGGTGAGAGCTCCTACAATGAGCAGTTCTTC; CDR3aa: CASSLAQGESSYNEQFF
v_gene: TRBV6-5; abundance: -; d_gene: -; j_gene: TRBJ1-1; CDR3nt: TGTGCCAGCAGTTATAGTGCCGCCACTGAAGCTTTCTTT; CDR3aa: CASSYSAATEAFF
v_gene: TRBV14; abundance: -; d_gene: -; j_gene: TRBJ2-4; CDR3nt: TGTGCCAGCAGCCAAGCGGGAAGTAATGTGGCCAAAAACATTCAGTACTTC; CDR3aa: CASSQAGSNVAKNIQYF
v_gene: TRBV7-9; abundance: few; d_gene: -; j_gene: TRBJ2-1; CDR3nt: TGTGCCAGCAGCTCTCCGACGGGAGCCGATGAGCAGTTCTTC; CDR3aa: CASSSPTGADEQFF
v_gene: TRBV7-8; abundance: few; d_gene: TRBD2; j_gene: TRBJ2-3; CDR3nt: TGTGCCAGCAGCTCCCTCGGGCTAGCGGGGGATGGAGATACGCAGTATTTT; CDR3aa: CASSSLGLAGDGDTQYF
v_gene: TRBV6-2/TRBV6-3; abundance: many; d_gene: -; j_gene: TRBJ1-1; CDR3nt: TGTGCCAGCAGTTACGGGTACACTGAAGCTTTCTTT; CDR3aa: CASSYGYTEAFF
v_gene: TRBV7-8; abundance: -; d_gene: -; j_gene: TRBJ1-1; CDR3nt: TGTGCCAGCACCGATGACAGATTTATCTCTACAAACACTGAAGCTTTCTTT; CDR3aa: CASTDDRFISTNTEAFF
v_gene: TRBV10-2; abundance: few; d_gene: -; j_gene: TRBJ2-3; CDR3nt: TGCGCCAGCAGTGAGTCGGTCTGGGGCCCGCTCACAGATACGCAGTATTTT; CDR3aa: CASSESVWGPLTDTQYF
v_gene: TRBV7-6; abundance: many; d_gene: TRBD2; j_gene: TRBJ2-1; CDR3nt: TGTGCCAGCAGCTACCTTACATTAGGGGTAGGGACTAGCGTATACTCTGAGCAGTTCTTC; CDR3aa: CASSYLTLGVGTSVYSEQFF
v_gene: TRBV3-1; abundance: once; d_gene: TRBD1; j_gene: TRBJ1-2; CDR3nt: TGTGCCAGCAGCCATTCCCGGGACAGGGAGGCCTATGGCTACACCTTC; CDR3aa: CASSHSRDREAYGYTF
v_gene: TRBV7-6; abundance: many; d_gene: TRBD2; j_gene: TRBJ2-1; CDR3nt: TGTGCCAGCAGCTCAGCGGGGTCGGGGGGGCCCTACAATGAGCAGTTCTTC; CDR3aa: CASSSAGSGGPYNEQFF
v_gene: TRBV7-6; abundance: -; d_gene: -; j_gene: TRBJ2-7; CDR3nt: TGTGCCAGCGGTTGGCCCTACGAGCAGTACTTC; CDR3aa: CASGWPYEQYF
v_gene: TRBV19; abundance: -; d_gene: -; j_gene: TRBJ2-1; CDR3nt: TGTGCCAGTAGTATTAAGGGCGCAAATGAGCAGTTCTTC; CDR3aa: CASSIKGANEQFF
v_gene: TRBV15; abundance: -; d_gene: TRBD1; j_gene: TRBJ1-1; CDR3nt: TGTGCCACTATCGTACAGGGGGCTAAGGGCACTGAAGCTTTCTTT; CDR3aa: CATIVQGAKGTEAFF